The T cell receptor (beta chain) under discussion was sequenced for a study of blood T cell repertoires in COVID-19 (dated by TCRdb to 2020 to 2022). Study-level background: The collaborator samples originated in the United States, Italy and Spain and spanned the acute and convalescent phases of COVID-19. Subjects who had been exposed to COVID-19, were actively infected with it, or had recovered from it provided the deeply sampled blood TCRbeta repertoires that made up the dataset. The material from the prospective study consisted of cDNA or gDNA derived from T cells, B-cell-depleted T cells, or PBMCs. Sample metadata almost always included a de-identified subject ID, COVID-19 status, age in years and sex. The repertoires were made available in a free public database intended to serve as a resource for research on the immune response to SARS-CoV-2. The samples were drawn from two sources: the first 160 participants of the ongoing ImmuneRACE study, and some 1,300 subjects contributed by 6 global collaborators. Where available, HLA class I and class II types were obtained from metadata supplied by the sample provider rather than from assay-based typing.

Collaborating institutions collected whole blood in K2EDTA tubes following their own protocols. For TCRbeta analysis, collaborators shipped samples in one of three forms: frozen whole blood, isolated PBMCs, or DNA extracted from either of those sample types. In the case of this clone: Its antigen target is currently unknown. One base away there is no much larger clone; base qualities are not given.

Overall study outcomes, separate from this receptor: How much clinical and demographic metadata was included differed by source and by participant, and the metadata was provided uncurated.

TCRbeta CDR3 regions were amplified from genomic DNA using the immunoSEQ Assay, a bias-controlled multiplex PCR. Regarding the original processing steps: The number of nucleated cells in each sample was estimated by amplification of reference gene primers within the assay. Sequence reads were collapsed and filtered to measure the absolute abundance of every unique TCRbeta CDR3 rearrangement. For each sample, productive Simpson clonality was calculated as the square root of Simpson's diversity index over productive rearrangements. TCRdb retrieved this table from immuneACCESS and kept in-frame rearrangements only. Not all clones are present; in checked studies, unresolved V genes account for under half, and no reason is known for the remainder. V and J calls plus clone size are reproduced from that table; the DNA served to infer D and trimming. The sample includes about 250,000 clones, with about four fifths observed a single time. About 8.1% of the sample goes to the ten largest clones.

The receptor's source is a man older than 75 with acute or convalescent COVID-19. Material: peripheral blood.

The CDR3 in this case is CASSQDSRAEQPQHF. Read as DNA, the sequence is TGTGCCAGCAGCCAAGATAGCAGGGCGGAACAGCCCCAGCATTTT. The V gene is TRBV3-1 (or the pseudogene TRBV3-2) and the J gene is TRBJ1-5; the D segment could be TRBD1, given 5 matching bases. V is cut by 0 bases and J by 7 bases, and the space between the germline ends is 13 bases. The cysteine opens and the phenylalanine closes a CDR3 of 15 amino acids. The read is trimmed to its CDR3 DNA, 45 bases read in frame from base 1. According to the germline V gene (reference sequence), CDR1 reads LGHDT and CDR2 reads YNNKEL.